The rows below give T cell receptor beta chains drawn from one sample of a study of blood T cells in healthy people across ages. TCRdb itself ran the 5' RACE reads through MiXCR, one entry per CDR3 protein. The sample yields about 290,000 distinct CDR3 sequences, less than 30% seen once. Sample: blood. The receptor source for this set is a woman in her 70s in good health. Both conserved end residues are part of each CDR3. The D gene is left open where the match is weak. Size tells how often a clone was seen (once, few, many) or the class of an expanded clone, and some rows leave it out.

CDR3 DNA,CDR3 protein,J gene,clone size,D gene,V gene
TGCAGTGCTATAAGAAGACTAGTGGGAGGAGAGACCCAGTACTTC,CSAIRRLVGGETQYF,TRBJ2-5,.,.,TRBV20-1
TGCAGTGCTAGAGATCCAGTGACAGGGAACTCTGGGGCCAACGTCCTGACTTTC,CSARDPVTGNSGANVLTF,TRBJ2-6,.,TRBD1,TRBV20-1
.,CASSSSPGQEGSPLHF,TRBJ1-6,many,.,TRBV28
TGCAGTGCTCCTTGGACTAGCGGCCCCTACAATGAGCAGTTCTTC,CSAPWTSGPYNEQFF,TRBJ2-1,.,TRBD2,TRBV20-1
TGTGCCAGCAGCTTAAAGGGACAGCCAAATGAAAAACTGTTTTTT,CASSLKGQPNEKLFF,TRBJ1-4,.,TRBD1,TRBV7-6
TGCGCCAGCAGCTGGCAGGGGCAGGACACTGAAGCTTTCTTT,CASSWQGQDTEAFF,TRBJ1-1,few,.,TRBV5-1
TGTGCCAGCAGCTCGGGACTGTTCCAGGCCCTCCACTTT,CASSSGLFQALHF,TRBJ1-6,.,.,TRBV7-3
TGTGCCAGCAGCCAACTAGCGGGAGCTGACAATGAGCAGTTCTTC,CASSQLAGADNEQFF,TRBJ2-1,few,TRBD2,TRBV7-8
TGTGCCAGCAGTTTTTGGCCAATCTATGGCTACACCTTC,CASSFWPIYGYTF,TRBJ1-2,.,.,TRBV12-3/TRBV12-4
TGCAGTGCTAGGGGAGGGGTTGGACCTAATGAAAAACTGTTTTTT,CSARGGVGPNEKLFF,TRBJ1-4,.,.,TRBV20-1
TGCAGCGTCAACCGGGACAGTGCTAACTATGGCTACACCTTC,CSVNRDSANYGYTF,TRBJ1-2,.,TRBD1,TRBV29-1
TGTGCCAGCAGTTTACTGTCCCCGAGCTCCTACAATGAGCAGTTCTTC,CASSLLSPSSYNEQFF,TRBJ2-1,.,.,TRBV28
TGCAGTGCTAGTGGCGGGACTAGCGGGATTCACGAGCAGTACTTC,CSASGGTSGIHEQYF,TRBJ2-7,few,TRBD2,TRBV20-1
TGTGCCAGCAGTTACCCCAAACGAACTTTGTGGGTTTCAGAGACCCAGTACTTC,CASSYPKRTLWVSETQYF,TRBJ2-5,few,.,TRBV6-5
TGCGCCAGCAGCCCCGGGACAGGGGAACGGGGCTACACCTTC,CASSPGTGERGYTF,TRBJ1-2,few,TRBD1,TRBV4-1
TGTGCCAGCAGTGAATTCGGGCAGAACACTGAAGCTTTCTTT,CASSEFGQNTEAFF,TRBJ1-1,.,.,TRBV6-1
TGTGCCAGCACAAGGTATAACTATGGCTACACCTTC,CASTRYNYGYTF,TRBJ1-2,.,.,TRBV28
TGTGCCAGCGGAGCGGGAGCCCCGCGCGGGCAGTTCTTC,CASGAGAPRGQFF,TRBJ2-1,.,TRBD2,TRBV28
TGCGCCAGCAGCCAAGATTCCCGCAGTGGAAACACCATATATTTT,CASSQDSRSGNTIYF,TRBJ1-3,.,.,TRBV4-1
TGTGCCACCAGTGAATCCGGGACGAGTTCGGGCGAGCAGTACTTC,CATSESGTSSGEQYF,TRBJ2-7,.,.,TRBV24-1
TGTGCCAGCAGACTATTGGGGCAGGGAGGGGCCAAAAACATTCAGTACTTC,CASRLLGQGGAKNIQYF,TRBJ2-4,.,TRBD2,TRBV5-6
TGTGCCAGCAGCCCCCGCCGGGCTCTCTCCTACAATGAGCAGTTCTTC,CASSPRRALSYNEQFF,TRBJ2-1,few,.,TRBV7-3
TGTGCCAGCAGCTTAGTAATTTCTGGGGTCGGTGGCTACACCTTC,CASSLVISGVGGYTF,TRBJ1-2,.,.,TRBV7-8
TGTGCCAGCAGCCAATCTACCCGAGCTATCTACGAGCAGTACTTC,CASSQSTRAIYEQYF,TRBJ2-7,.,.,TRBV14
TGCGCGCAGAAGGGGCCGCGGGGCTACACCTTC,CAQKGPRGYTF,TRBJ1-2,few,.,TRBV29-1
TGTGCCAGCAGAAACACACAGGGAGCTGGGGCCAACGTCCTGACTTTC,CASRNTQGAGANVLTF,TRBJ2-6,few,.,TRBV6-1
TGTGCCACCAGTGACCTGACAAGGGGGAAGGAGACCCAGTACTTC,CATSDLTRGKETQYF,TRBJ2-5,.,.,TRBV24-1
TGTGCCAGCAGTTTAGGAAGGGCCGAGCAGTACTTC,CASSLGRAEQYF,TRBJ2-7,few,.,TRBV12-3/TRBV12-4